These T cell receptor beta chains were read from a single sample in a study of cytomegalovirus exposure and HLA in healthy donors. Sequenced by immunoSEQ multiplex PCR; TCRdb stores in-frame clones only, minus some. The sample yields 200,000 or so clones, around four fifths seen once. The material sequenced was PBMCs. These receptors all come from a woman aged 18-30 years in good health and CMV-seronegative. Each CDR3 is given with its conserved first and last residue.

TRBV29-1	TRBJ2-2	CSVSRGAHTGELFF
TRBV18	TRBJ2-2	CASSPITGNTGELFF
TRBV7-9	TRBJ1-4	CASSSAPKSTNEKLFF
TRBV6-4	TRBJ2-3	CASSAGGATDTQYF
TRBV6-5	TRBJ2-3	CASSYSAGTDTQYF
TRBV28	TRBJ2-7	CASSFPTDRVRSYEQYF
TRBV25-1	TRBJ2-3	CASSGTAAGQEADTQYF
TRBV6-5	TRBJ2-5	CASSLSRSETQYF
TRBV6-4	TRBJ2-1	CASSAASGRGGEQFF
TRBV5-1	TRBJ2-3	CASSFGGGDTQYF
TRBV5-1	TRBJ2-1	CASSAGTGGRDEQFF
TRBV11-2	TRBJ2-1	CASSPTTFGQANEQFF
TRBV7-9	TRBJ2-7	CASSSSGPTYEQYF
TRBV19	TRBJ1-1	CASSIGTMAEAFF
TRBV28	TRBJ2-1	CASSLGGTTSYNEQFF
TRBV1	TRBJ1-4	CTSSQDSALNEKLFF
TRBV7-9	TRBJ1-2	CASSLDTPRVYGYTF
TRBV2	TRBJ2-7	CASSGTGAFYEQYF
TRBV30	TRBJ1-5	CAWSGGTGGGQPQHF
TRBV9	TRBJ2-2	CASSMSGERAGELFF
TRBV7-6	TRBJ2-3	CASSFSGTGEADTQYF
TRBV4-2	TRBJ2-7	CASSPSASGTYEQYF
TRBV2	TRBJ1-1	CASSDKISVNTEAFF
TRBV5-1	TRBJ2-1	CASSFKGLAGLQIPHNEQFF
TRBV27	TRBJ2-3	CASNSQGDTQYF
TRBV28	TRBJ2-7	CASDGLGTTGHEQYF
TRBV7-8	TRBJ2-2	CASSRGDGTGELFF
TRBV30	TRBJ2-7	CAWRGQASSYEQYF
TRBV27	TRBJ1-2	CASSPFEDKGYGYTF
TRBV29-1	TRBJ1-2	CSVEHYGYTF
TRBV6-5	TRBJ2-1	CASSYDSGRNNEQFF
TRBV6-6	TRBJ2-5	CASSEKGTKETQYF
TRBV6-5	TRBJ2-7	CASSHPGAEQYF
TRBV30	TRBJ1-1	CAWNRAPPEAFF
TRBV18	TRBJ2-5	CASSPGVQETQYF
TRBV5-1	TRBJ2-2	CASGGLAGVTGELFF
TRBV7-8	TRBJ1-6	CASSFIRDPNSPLHF
TRBV29-1	TRBJ1-4	CSVGEGEKLFF
TRBV5-1	TRBJ1-1	CASSLAGVTEAFF
TRBV7-9	TRBJ1-1	CASSLPRGRTEAFF
TRBV6-1	TRBJ1-1	CASSVGDRTLRAFF
TRBV2	TRBJ1-2	CASTPGETNYGYTF
TRBV4-1	TRBJ1-2	CASSQRWTKNGYTF
TRBV5-1	TRBJ1-1	CASSLTTGGRYTEAFF
TRBV12-5	TRBJ2-7	CASGFRDASEQYF
TRBV18	TRBJ1-5	CASSLAPGSNQPQHF
TRBV13	TRBJ2-1	CASSADYNEQFF
TRBV7-9	TRBJ2-7	CASSSEIYEQYF